The sequence of this T cell receptor (beta chain) was determined in a study of blood T cells in healthy people across ages. Using a J-beta primer mix together with a sample-barcoded 5' primer, a second PCR was run for about 6 to 12 cycles. TCRdb used MiXCR to reprocess the 5' RACE reads, holding one entry per CDR3 protein. The sample includes 730,000 or so distinct CDR3 sequences, roughly 43% of them seen just once. Trimming took off 4 bases at V and 6 bases at J, with 13 bases between the two ends. Germline V CDR1 and CDR2: SGHRS, YFSETQ. The CDR3 has 13 amino acids. This chain joins TRBV5-1 and TRBJ1-2; D is unresolved. The sequencing input was blood. The receptor's source is a woman in her sixties in good health. The CDR3 DNA reads as TGCGCCAGCAGCCCTCGAGGACGTGATGGCTACACCTTC. It encodes CASSPRGRDGYTF.